The 2 T cell receptor beta chains below were found in one sample sequenced in a study of early T cells in non-severe SARS-CoV-2 infection. Each CDR3 protein is one row after TCRdb ran MiXCR on the 5' RACE reads. The sample contains approximately 50,000 distinct CDR3 sequences, 9.3% of which appear only once. Sequencing was done on a sample of whole blood. These receptors all stem from an adult who was a healthcare worker with PCR-confirmed SARS-CoV-2 infection or an uninfected control (not recorded which).

The V call is TRBV29-1, the J call TRBJ2-1; no clear D gene. V dropped 8 bases and J dropped 5 bases, with 7 bases sitting between them. Germline V gives CDR1 SQVTM, CDR2 ANQGSEA. The CDR3 spans 10 residues. The CDR3, as DNA: TGCAGCCCTGGTAACAATGAGCAGTTCTTC. As protein: CSPGNNEQFF.

This clonotype was counted ten times or more. The rearrangement uses TRBV7-9 and TRBJ1-1; 9 bases agree with TRBD1. Looked up from germline, CDR1 is SEHNR and CDR2 is FQNEAQ (reference sequence). J lost 5 bases, V lost 0 bases, and 4 bases had no gene match. The CDR3 length is 15 residues. The CDR3 DNA follows: TGTGCCAGCAGCTTAGCTCCGACAGGGGGAACTGAAGCTTTCTTT. Its protein is CASSLAPTGGTEAFF. Supplemented by reference TRBV7-9 and TRBJ1-1, the full variable domain reads DTGVSQNPRHKITKRGQNVTFRCDPISEHNRLYWYRQTLGQGPEFLTYFQNEAQLEKSRLLSDRFSAERPKGSFSTLEIQRTEQGDSAMYLCASSLAPTGGTEAFFGQGTRLTVV.